This paragraph covers one TCR beta chain sequence. Its antigen remains unknown. This record belongs to a study of CD8 T cells in ankylosing spondylitis. MiXCR was run by TCRdb on the 5' RACE reads, yielding one entry per CDR3 protein. Of under 550,000 distinct CDR3 sequences listed, roughly 26% are singletons. Study-wide results and limits: What appeared characteristic of ankylosing spondylitis blood was a TCR beta motif of 7 or 8 highly homologous variants. Earlier reports found some motif variants in synovial fluid and blood in reactive arthritis. Enrichment of disease-linked clones was reportedly significant in matched ankylosing spondylitis synovial fluid.

The germline V gene encodes CDR1 SGHRS and CDR2 YFSETQ. Trimming cost V 4 bases and J 7 bases; bases outside gene matches: 5. The CDR3 length is 13 residues. Sequencing input: blood, either unsorted or a sorted T cell fraction (not recorded which). V gene TRBV5-1 combines with J gene TRBJ2-1, with 7 bases fitting TRBD1. This receptor was identified in a male donor with ankylosing spondylitis. The CDR3 DNA is TGCGCCAGCAGCCTGGACAGGCCGAATGAGCAGTTCTTC. Encoded protein: CASSLDRPNEQFF.